The 12 T cell receptor beta chains presented below share a single source sample, sequenced in a study of blood T cell repertoires in COVID-19. Profiled with immunoSEQ multiplex PCR; TCRdb holds only in-frame clones, not every one. The sample includes roughly 300,000 clones, around 90% of them seen just once. Sequenced material: peripheral blood. Receptors were obtained from a young woman with COVID-19, enrolled during active disease.

The chain is built from TRBV6-1 and TRBJ1-2; D unresolved. This CDR3 has 12 amino acids. Germline V CDR1 and CDR2: MNHNS, SASEGT. The V end lost 2 bases, the J end lost 3 bases, and 4 bases lay between the germline ends. The CDR3 sequence: CASSEQYYGYTF. DNA of the CDR3: TGTGCCAGCAGTGAACAGTACTATGGCTACACCTTC.

V is TRBV27 and J is TRBJ2-1; 12 bases fit TRBD2. The V segment lost 5 bases and the J segment 9 bases; nucleotides outside the gene matches: 8. This CDR3 is 15 amino acids long. Looked up from germline, CDR1 is MNHEY and CDR2 is SMNVEV (reference sequence). The CDR3 sequence: CASSPTTSGRSEQFF. CDR3 DNA: TGTGCCAGCAGTCCCACGACTAGCGGGAGATCTGAGCAGTTCTTC.

The chain carries TRBV11-2 and TRBJ2-5, with 7 nucleotides matching TRBD2. Germline assignment: CDR1 SGHAT and CDR2 FQNNGV. V lost 2 bases, J lost 4 bases, and 7 bases stayed unmatched. This CDR3 contains 15 residues. The CDR3 loop is CASSLSAGRAETQYF. CDR3 DNA sequence: TGTGCCAGCAGCTTAAGCGCAGGGAGGGCAGAGACCCAGTACTTC.

The chain has TRBV5-8 and TRBJ2-7, with 8 nucleotides matching TRBD1. Per the germline V gene, CDR1 is SGHTS and CDR2 is YDEGEE. The CDR3 covers 14 residues. After removal of 0 bases from V and 9 bases from J, the junction contained 8 bases not matched to a gene. DNA of the CDR3: TGTGCCAGCAGCTTGGGGACAGGGCGGGTTCGGCAGTACTTC. Amino acid sequence: CASSLGTGRVRQYF.

The chain couples TRBV25-1 to TRBJ1-4, with 7 nucleotides matching TRBD1. Trimming cost V 2 bases and J 7 bases; bases outside gene matches: 13. Germline values: CDR1 MGHDK, CDR2 SYGVNS. The CDR3 is made up of 17 amino acids. This CDR3 is CASSEPNRGGGTEKLFF. DNA of the CDR3: TGTGCCAGCAGTGAACCTAATCGTGGAGGGGGCACTGAAAAACTGTTTTTT.

The chain links TRBV5-1 to TRBJ2-5; 10 nucleotides match TRBD2. Trimming at V came to 4 bases and at J to 3 bases, leaving 6 bases not matched to a gene. The CDR3 totals 15 residues. Germline V CDR1 and CDR2: SGHRS, YFSETQ. CDR3 nucleotide sequence: TGCGCCAGCAGCCCGGGGACTAGCGCAAAAGAGACCCAGTACTTC. It specifies CASSPGTSAKETQYF.

This rearrangement joins TRBV18 to TRBJ1-2, with D hard to call. V lost 6 bases and J lost 2, with 13 bases in between. The CDR3 loop spans 14 amino acids. Germline lookup yields CDR1 KGHSH and CDR2 LQKENI. The CDR3 sequence is CASSHEHPNYGYTF. In DNA form, the CDR3 reads TGTGCCAGCTCCCACGAGCACCCCAACTATGGCTACACCTTC.

The chain uses TRBV5-1 and TRBJ2-7; D perhaps matches TRBD2 (6 bases). Per the germline V gene, CDR1 is SGHRS and CDR2 is YFSETQ. The V and J ends lost 4 bases and 10 bases respectively, with 15 bases between them. The CDR3 runs to 12 residues. CDR3 amino acids: CASSQEGDLQYF. The CDR3 DNA follows: TGCGCCAGCAGCCAGGAGGGAGACCTACAGTACTTC.

The chain couples TRBV5-5 to TRBJ2-3, with 7 nucleotides matching TRBD1. Germline-derived CDR1 and CDR2 are SGHKS and YYEKEE (reference sequence). This CDR3 comprises 17 residues. With 4 bases clipped from V and 4 bases from J, the junction kept 15 bases outside the gene matches. The CDR3 bases are TGTGCCAGCAGCACCCCCCCCGACAGGGATTGGGCAGATACGCAGTATTTT. Translated: CASSTPPDRDWADTQYF.

V usage is TRBV5-4 and J usage is TRBJ2-1; D not resolved. Looked up from germline, CDR1 is SGHNT and CDR2 is YYREEE (reference sequence). The CDR3 contains 12 residues. Trimming took 0 bases from V and 7 from J, leaving 5 bases between them. CDR3 nucleotides: TGTGCCAGCAGCTTGGCGGGTAATGAGCAGTTCTTC. Residues: CASSLAGNEQFF.

The J gene is TRBJ1-4, the V gene TRBV4-2; D call uncertain. The CDR3 has 16 residues. In germline, CDR1 is LGHNA, CDR2 YNFKEQ. V was clipped by 4 bases and J by 0 bases, with 12 bases between them. CDR3 sequence (DNA): TGTGCCAGCAGCCGGGCAAAGACCGCAACTAATGAAAAACTGTTTTTT. Amino acid sequence: CASSRAKTATNEKLFF.

The chain is built from TRBV28 and TRBJ2-7; TRBD1 matches 7 bases. With 5 bases clipped from V and 3 bases from J, the junction kept 7 bases outside the gene matches. The CDR3 extends over 14 amino acids. In germline, CDR1 is MDHEN, CDR2 SYDVKM. The CDR3 sequence is CASSKQGRGYEQYF. Here the CDR3 DNA reads TGTGCCAGCAGTAAACAGGGGCGAGGCTACGAGCAGTACTTC.